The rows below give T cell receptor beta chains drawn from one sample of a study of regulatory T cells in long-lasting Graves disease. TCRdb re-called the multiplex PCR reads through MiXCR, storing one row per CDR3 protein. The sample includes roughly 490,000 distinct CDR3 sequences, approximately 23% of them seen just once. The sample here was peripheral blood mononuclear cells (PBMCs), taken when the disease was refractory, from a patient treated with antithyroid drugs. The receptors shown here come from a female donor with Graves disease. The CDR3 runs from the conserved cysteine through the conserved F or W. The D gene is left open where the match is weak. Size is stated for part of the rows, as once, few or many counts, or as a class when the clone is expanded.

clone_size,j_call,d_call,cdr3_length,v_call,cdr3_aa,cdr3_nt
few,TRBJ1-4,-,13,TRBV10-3,CAIRGTGSEKLFF,TGTGCCATCAGAGGGACGGGAAGTGAAAAACTGTTTTTT
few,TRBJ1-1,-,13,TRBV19,CASKLVEATEAFF,TGTGCCAGTAAGCTCGTGGAGGCCACTGAAGCTTTCTTT
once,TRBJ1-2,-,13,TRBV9,CASSSRLSYGYTF,TGTGCCAGCAGCTCGAGGCTATCCTATGGCTACACCTTC
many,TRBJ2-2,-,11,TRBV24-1,CATGLEGELFF,TGTGCCACCGGTTTGGAAGGGGAGCTGTTTTTT
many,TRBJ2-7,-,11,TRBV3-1,CASSQRYEQYF,TGTGCCAGCAGCCAACGATACGAGCAGTACTTC
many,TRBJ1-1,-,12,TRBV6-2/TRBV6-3,CASATSSTEAFF,TGTGCCAGCGCTACGTCCAGCACTGAAGCTTTCTTT
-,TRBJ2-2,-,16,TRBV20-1,CSAREMGRVSTGELFF,TGCAGTGCTAGAGAAATGGGGCGGGTGTCCACCGGGGAGCTGTTTTTT
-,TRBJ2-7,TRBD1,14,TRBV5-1,CASSPDRVYHEQYF,TGCGCCAGCAGTCCCGACAGGGTCTACCACGAGCAGTACTTC
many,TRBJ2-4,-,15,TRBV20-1,CSAQTYPVAKNIQYF,TGCAGTGCGCAGACCTATCCAGTAGCCAAAAACATTCAGTACTTC
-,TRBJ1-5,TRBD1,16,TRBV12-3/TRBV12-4,CASSPSGGQGGQPRHF,TGTGCCAGCAGTCCCTCCGGTGGACAGGGAGGTCAGCCCCGGCATTTT
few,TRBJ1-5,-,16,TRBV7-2,CASSLQYRVGNQPQHF,TGTGCCAGCAGCTTACAATACAGGGTTGGCAATCAGCCCCAGCATTTT
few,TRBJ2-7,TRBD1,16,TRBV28,CASSLSLAGGGHEQYF,TGTGCCAGCAGTTTAAGTCTGGCAGGGGGTGGCCACGAGCAGTACTTC
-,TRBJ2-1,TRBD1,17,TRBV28,CASSSLTLRDRGNEQFF,TGTGCCAGCAGTTCACTCACTCTCCGGGACAGGGGAAATGAGCAGTTCTTC
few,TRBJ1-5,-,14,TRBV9,CASSAEKGGQPQHF,TGTGCCAGCAGCGCGGAGAAGGGCGGGCAGCCCCAGCATTTT
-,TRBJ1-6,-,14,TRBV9,CASSLGRLIDPLHF,TGTGCCAGCAGCCTGGGACGGCTCATCGACCCCCTCCACTTT
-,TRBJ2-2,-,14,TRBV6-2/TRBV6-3,CASRGGQATGELFF,TGTGCCAGCAGGGGGGGGCAGGCCACCGGGGAGCTGTTTTTT
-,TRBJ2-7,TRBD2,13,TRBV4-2,CASMASGAYEQYF,TGTGCCAGCATGGCTAGCGGGGCCTACGAGCAGTACTTC
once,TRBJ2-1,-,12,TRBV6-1,CASIGGSDEQFF,TGTGCCAGCATTGGGGGTTCGGATGAGCAGTTCTTC
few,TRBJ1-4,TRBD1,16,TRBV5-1,CASSLAGQGVKEKLFF,TGCGCCAGCAGCTTGGCGGGACAGGGCGTTAAAGAAAAACTGTTTTTT
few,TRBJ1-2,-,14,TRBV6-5,CASSYSLKSYGYTF,TGTGCCAGCAGTTACTCGCTCAAGAGCTATGGCTACACCTTC
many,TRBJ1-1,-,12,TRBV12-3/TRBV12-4,CASNLGSSVAFF,TGTGCCAGCAACCTGGGTTCGTCCGTAGCTTTCTTT
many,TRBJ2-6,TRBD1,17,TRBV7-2,CASTQDRGSSGANVLTF,TGTGCCAGCACCCAGGACAGGGGAAGCTCTGGGGCCAACGTCCTGACTTTC
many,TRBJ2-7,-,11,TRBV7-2,CASSVKYEQYF,TGTGCCAGCAGCGTGAAATACGAGCAGTACTTC
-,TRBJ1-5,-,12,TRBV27,CASRSGDQPQHF,TGTGCCAGCAGGTCCGGGGACCAGCCCCAGCATTTT
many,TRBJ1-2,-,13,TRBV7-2,CASSFGVNYGYTF,TGTGCCAGCAGCTTTGGGGTTAACTATGGCTACACCTTC
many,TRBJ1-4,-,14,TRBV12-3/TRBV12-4,CASSYASSNEKLFF,TGTGCCAGCAGTTATGCAAGTTCTAATGAAAAACTGTTTTTT
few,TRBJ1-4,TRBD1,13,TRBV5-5,CASSFGTAEKLFF,TGTGCCAGCAGCTTTGGGACAGCTGAAAAACTGTTTTTT
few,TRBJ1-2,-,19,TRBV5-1,CASSLSWVDSHESNYGYTF,TGCGCCAGCAGCTTATCCTGGGTCGACAGCCATGAATCTAACTATGGCTACACCTTC
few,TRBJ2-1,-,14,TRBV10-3,CAILRDLAEGEQFF,TGTGCCATCTTGCGGGACCTCGCAGAGGGGGAGCAGTTCTTC
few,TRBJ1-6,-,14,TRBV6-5,CASSYGSYNSPLHF,TGTGCCAGCAGTTACGGCTCCTATAATTCACCCCTCCACTTT
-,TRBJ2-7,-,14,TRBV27,CASSLFWDSYGQYF,TGTGCCAGCAGTTTATTCTGGGACTCCTACGGGCAGTACTTC
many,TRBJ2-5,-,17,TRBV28,CASSLQTGTPYQETQYF,TGTGCCAGCAGTTTACAAACAGGGACCCCGTACCAAGAGACCCAGTACTTC
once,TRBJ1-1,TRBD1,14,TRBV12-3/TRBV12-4,CASGSTTGATEAFF,TGTGCCAGCGGCTCCACGACAGGGGCCACTGAAGCTTTCTTT
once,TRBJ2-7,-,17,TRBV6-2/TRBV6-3,CASSPIPGADSSYEQYF,TGTGCCAGCAGCCCAATACCGGGGGCCGATAGTAGCTACGAGCAGTACTTC